The rows below give T cell receptor beta chains drawn from one sample of a study of T cell responses to AZD1222 COVID-19 vaccine. Method: immunoSEQ multiplex PCR; TCRdb's copy keeps in-frame clones and lacks some. The data show about 140,000 clones, over 90% seen once. The material was peripheral blood, obtained on day 0 of MenACWY control vaccination. The receptors come from an adult in good health. The CDR3 runs from the conserved cysteine through the conserved F or W. Each record gives: V gene, J gene, D gene, CDR3 DNA, CDR3 protein. A D gene is named only where the DNA matches it firmly.

V: TRBV5-6
J: TRBJ2-7
D: -
DNA: TGTGCCAGCAGCCTGGGGATGACGGACCACTACGAGCAGTACTTC
CDR3: CASSLGMTDHYEQYF

V: TRBV5-1
J: TRBJ2-7
D: -
DNA: TGCGCCAGCAGCTTGGTTGCGGACTACGAGCAGTACTTC
CDR3: CASSLVADYEQYF

V: TRBV5-1
J: TRBJ2-3
D: TRBD2
DNA: TGCGCCAGCAGCTCTGTAGCGGGAGTAAGCACAGATACGCAGTATTTT
CDR3: CASSSVAGVSTDTQYF

V: TRBV2
J: TRBJ1-6
D: -
DNA: TGTGCCAGCAGTGAAGCCGGGAGGGGTTTTAATTCACCCCTCCACTTT
CDR3: CASSEAGRGFNSPLHF

V: TRBV6-5
J: TRBJ1-5
D: -
DNA: TGTGCCAGCAGTATCGGTTTGGAGAGCAATCAGCCCCAGCATTTT
CDR3: CASSIGLESNQPQHF

V: TRBV5-6
J: TRBJ2-3
D: -
DNA: TGTGCCAGCAGACGTGGGGGTCGTGGGGACGGCACAGATACGCAGTATTTT
CDR3: CASRRGGRGDGTDTQYF

V: TRBV27
J: TRBJ1-2
D: TRBD1
DNA: TGTGCCAGCAGGGATGTTAGACAGGGGCTCTATGGCTACACCTTC
CDR3: CASRDVRQGLYGYTF

V: TRBV12-3/TRBV12-4
J: TRBJ2-1
D: -
DNA: TGTGCCAGCAGTTTGACAGGCTACAATGAGCAGTTCTTC
CDR3: CASSLTGYNEQFF

V: TRBV3-1/TRBV3-2
J: TRBJ2-1
D: -
DNA: TGTGCCAGCAGCCAAGATCTCGGTGAGCAGTTCTTC
CDR3: CASSQDLGEQFF

V: TRBV11-2
J: TRBJ1-2
D: -
DNA: TGTGCCAGCAGCTTATATTCCGGGCTTGGCTACACCTTC
CDR3: CASSLYSGLGYTF

V: TRBV10-2
J: TRBJ1-5
D: -
DNA: TGCGCCAGCAGTGAGTCTTGGCAGCCCCAGCATTTT
CDR3: CASSESWQPQHF

V: TRBV25-1
J: TRBJ1-2
D: -
DNA: TGTGCCAGCAGTGAATTTGCCGGGACACCAACTGGCGGCTATGGCTACACCTTC
CDR3: CASSEFAGTPTGGYGYTF

V: TRBV7-5
J: TRBJ1-6
D: -
DNA: TGTGTCAGAAGCTTAGGTGATGAGGACAGGGGGGCTTCACCCCTCCACTTT
CDR3: CVRSLGDEDRGASPLHF

V: TRBV7-8
J: TRBJ1-1
D: -
DNA: TGTGCCAGCAGCTCGCAGGGCGGTAGGGCTGAAGCTTTCTTT
CDR3: CASSSQGGRAEAFF

V: TRBV12-3/TRBV12-4
J: TRBJ1-1
D: -
DNA: TGTGCCAGCAGTTTAAGAGAGAGTGTATCGGCTTTCTTT
CDR3: CASSLRESVSAFF

V: TRBV28
J: TRBJ2-7
D: -
DNA: TGTGCCAGCAGTTTACAGGACCTCGCCTACGAGCAGTACTTC
CDR3: CASSLQDLAYEQYF

V: TRBV2
J: TRBJ1-1
D: -
DNA: TGTGCCAGCAGTGGACAGGCAAACGAAGCTTTCTTT
CDR3: CASSGQANEAFF

V: TRBV5-6
J: TRBJ1-1
D: -
DNA: TGTGCCAGCAGCGTGGGGAGGGAAGCTTTCTTT
CDR3: CASSVGREAFF